This TCR beta chain comes out of a study of cytomegalovirus exposure and HLA in healthy donors. With regard to this clone: Its antigen is not identified.

Study-wide results and limits: Listed as cytomegalovirus-associated were over 150 TCR beta chains.

The CDR3 has 14 amino acids. The germline V gene encodes CDR1 SEHNR and CDR2 FQNEAQ (reference sequence). The V end lost 3 bases, the J end lost 0 bases, and 9 bases lay between the germline ends. 60 Vbeta and 13 Jbeta primers were used in PCR. Data came from immunoSEQ multiplex PCR; TCRdb stores just in-frame clones and leaves some out. The sample carries roughly 68,000 clones, around 70% recorded once. J is TRBJ2-7 and V is TRBV7-9; D gene uncertain. Sequencing was done on a sample of PBMCs. This sequence originates from a man between 35 and 55 years old in good health and CMV-seropositive. The CDR3 loop is CASSFLVDSYEQYF. CDR3 nucleotide sequence: TGTGCCAGCAGCTTCCTGGTAGACTCCTACGAGCAGTACTTC.